The 16 T cell receptor beta chains listed next were all sequenced from one sample in a study of Graves' ophthalmopathy and Graves' hyperthyroidism. Amplification targeted the TCR beta CDR3 regions, with RNA transcripts as the source material. An initial RT-PCR round employing HTBI primers preceded a second-round multiplex PCR. TCRdb recomputed calls from the multiplex PCR reads with MiXCR, one row per CDR3 protein. Among about 740,000 distinct CDR3 sequences listed, 40% were seen once. Sequencing was performed on peripheral blood. Receptors were obtained from an adult man with Graves' ophthalmopathy.

This clonotype was observed at least ten times. CDR3 nucleotide sequence: TGTGCCAGCAGCTTAACTGGTTTAGGGAGCAATCAGCCCCAGCATTTT. It encodes CASSLTGLGSNQPQHF. The rearrangement uses TRBV7-2 and TRBJ1-5; D uncertain. Germline V gene data show CDR1 as SGHTA and CDR2 as FQGNSA. V lost 2 bases, J lost 1 base, and 12 bases lay in between. The CDR3 runs 16 residues.

This clonotype was observed many times. This CDR3 reads CASTGVRYYGYTF. In DNA form, the CDR3 reads TGTGCCAGCACCGGGGTACGATATTATGGCTACACCTTC. This chain uses TRBV10-3 with TRBJ1-2; D not certain. Germline CDR1 reads ENHRY; CDR2 reads SYGVKD. The CDR3 spans 13 residues. The germline V and J ends were trimmed by 10 bases and 5 bases, with 17 bases remaining between them.

The CDR3 region has the DNA TGTGCCAGCAGCCCTTTCGAGGGGCGCGACACCGGGGAGCTGTTTTTT. Translating gives CASSPFEGRDTGELFF. The J gene is TRBJ2-2, the V gene TRBV7-9; D may be TRBD1 or TRBD2 (5 bases each). V shed 5 bases and J shed 3 bases, with 16 bases lying between them. Germline V gene data show CDR1 as SEHNR and CDR2 as FQNEAQ (reference sequence). This CDR3 comprises 16 residues.

This clonotype occurred many times. The V and J genes are TRBV6-5 and TRBJ2-2; D gene ambiguous. The CDR3 is made up of 14 amino acids. V lost 2 bases, J lost 4 bases, and 8 bases lay in between. The V gene's germline CDR1 is MNHEY and CDR2 SVGAGI. This chain's CDR3 is CASSYRVRTGELFF. The CDR3, as DNA: TGTGCCAGCAGTTACAGGGTGCGCACCGGGGAGCTGTTTTTT.

The V call is TRBV9, the J call TRBJ1-1; 7 bases are a match to TRBD1. Per the germline V gene, CDR1 is SGDLS and CDR2 is YYNGEE. Trimming at V came to 0 bases and at J to 11 bases, leaving 7 bases not matched to a gene. The length of the CDR3 is 13 residues. In nucleotides, the CDR3 is TGTGCCAGCAGCGTAGAGCTCAGGGGGGACGCTTTCTTT. Translating it yields CASSVELRGDAFF.

A note on this clonotype: A read error may account for a junction end that differs from germline. The rearrangement links TRBV7-9 to TRBJ1-2; no definite D call. CDR3 length equals 14 residues. Germline V gene data show CDR1 as SEHNR and CDR2 as FQNEAQ (reference sequence). CDR3: CASTPGTLGYGYTF. The DNA of the CDR3 is TGCGCCAGCACCCCCGGAACGCTCGGCTATGGCTACACCTTC.

This clonotype was detected only a few times. The chain combines TRBV19 with TRBJ1-3, with no clear D. The V gene lost 5 bases and the J gene lost 4 bases, with 12 bases spanning the gap. In germline, CDR1 is LNHDA, CDR2 SQIVND (reference sequence). This CDR3 has 14 residues. The CDR3: CASSEDIVGNTIYF. CDR3 DNA sequence: TGTGCCAGTAGTGAAGACATCGTGGGAAACACCATATATTTT.

The genes are TRBV9 and TRBJ1-1; D is possibly TRBD1 (6 bases). V was trimmed by 5 bases and J by 1 base, leaving 21 bases between them. This CDR3 region has 17 residues. Germline V gene data show CDR1 as SGDLS and CDR2 as YYNGEE. The chain's CDR3 is CASSARLAGVSNTEAFF. CDR3 DNA: TGTGCCAGCAGTGCCCGTTTGGCAGGGGTCTCGAACACTGAAGCTTTCTTT.

Regarding this clonotype: A much larger clone sits a single nucleotide away, making a read error possible. The CDR3 loop is CVSSAGTGGAKTQYF. CDR3 nucleotide sequence: TGTGTCAGCAGCGCTGGGACAGGGGGCGCGAAGACCCAGTACTTC. The chain joins TRBV7-2 to TRBJ2-5, with 12 bases that match TRBD1. This CDR3 is 15 amino acids long. The germline V gene encodes CDR1 SGHTA and CDR2 FQGNSA.

On this clonotype itself: The germline gene is not matched at one end of the junction; a read error may be the cause. This chain links TRBV29-1 with TRBJ1-2; TRBD1 matches 8 bases. Germline V gene lookup returns CDR1 SQVTM and CDR2 ANQGSEA. The CDR3 is 13 residues long. Here the CDR3 reads CAWGDRGGYGYTF. CDR3 sequence (DNA): TGTGCCTGGGGAGACAGGGGAGGGTATGGCTACACCTTC.

Notes on this clonotype: A read error is possible here, since a much larger clone lies one base away. The chain uses TRBV19 and TRBJ2-5; D is undetermined. Deletions cut 3 bases from V and 5 bases from J, with 13 bases between. Per the germline V gene, CDR1 is LNHDA and CDR2 is SQIVND (reference sequence). CDR3 length: 14 amino acids. The CDR3 DNA reads TGTGCCAGTAGTATCCCCAATTTGGGGGAGACCCAGTACTTC. It codes for CASSIPNLGETQYF.

This clonotype was observed at least ten times. The chain employs TRBV4-1 and TRBJ2-6; unclear D gene. The CDR3 runs to 16 residues. Germline assignment: CDR1 MGHRA and CDR2 YSYEKL. Trimming shortened V by 1 base and J by 0 bases, and 7 bases separated the two germline ends. DNA of the CDR3: TGCGCCAGCAGCCAAGCTCGGGCCTCTGGGGCCAACGTCCTGACTTTC. Translation: CASSQARASGANVLTF.

The rearrangement uses TRBV29-1 and TRBJ1-2; 9 bases map to TRBD1. CDR3 length: 14 amino acids. Germline V gives CDR1 SQVTM, CDR2 ANQGSEA. The trim removed 4 bases at V and 9 bases at J, leaving 12 bases unmatched. CDR3: CSVVGTGSAARYTF. As DNA, the CDR3 is TGCAGCGTTGTGGGGACAGGGAGTGCGGCACGCTACACCTTC.

About this clonotype: A read error is possible here, since a much larger clone lies one base away. The J gene is TRBJ2-5, the V gene TRBV7-9; possible D gene TRBD2, 6 bases. The V gene lost 8 bases and the J gene lost 5 bases, with 18 bases spanning the gap. The germline gives CDR1 SEHNR, CDR2 FQNEAQ (reference sequence). CDR3 length: 14 amino acids. The CDR3 region has the DNA TGTGCCAGCGGCGGGGCCTCCCACTCGGAGACCCAGTACTTC. This sequence encodes CASGGASHSETQYF.

This clonotype was seen just once. This chain connects TRBV2 to TRBJ2-7, with 11 bases that match TRBD2. The germline V gene has CDR1 SNHLY and CDR2 FYNNEI. The CDR3 totals 15 residues. Trimming at V came to 5 bases and at J to 5 bases, leaving 8 bases not matched to a gene. The CDR3 is CASSYLGTSGDEQYF. CDR3 DNA: TGTGCCAGCAGTTACCTCGGGACTAGCGGTGACGAGCAGTACTTC.

This clonotype was seen a handful of times. V gene TRBV28 combines with J gene TRBJ1-2; D gene uncertain. The CDR3 runs to 12 residues. Trimming stripped 2 bases from V and 9 bases from J, with 10 bases between. Germline V gene lookup returns CDR1 MDHEN and CDR2 SYDVKM. The CDR3 loop reads CASSLATHSYTF. The CDR3 coding sequence is TGTGCCAGCAGTTTAGCGACACATAGCTACACCTTC.